The 20 T cell receptor beta chains below were found in one sample sequenced in a study of T cells in Graves' hyperthyroidism and ophthalmopathy. Amplification yielded TCR beta CDR3 regions, with RNA transcripts as the source. Primed by the HTBI set, a first-round RT-PCR was run on the TCR CDR3. From the multiplex PCR reads, TCRdb called clonotypes with MiXCR, one entry per CDR3 protein. Altogether 660,000 or so distinct CDR3 sequences are present, about 20% being singletons, with the ten largest covering about 34%. Sequencing input: blood. These receptors were obtained from a man aged 30-40 years with Graves' ophthalmopathy.

The chain couples TRBV7-8 to TRBJ1-2, with a possible D match to TRBD1 (5 bases). V was clipped by 3 bases and J by 9 bases, with 11 bases between them. The CDR3 loop spans 12 amino acids. The germline V gene encodes CDR1 SGHVS and CDR2 FQNEAQ. CDR3 protein: CASSFDGTSYTF. In DNA form, the CDR3 reads TGTGCCAGCAGCTTCGACGGGACGAGCTACACCTTC. Based on the CDR3 plus reference TRBV7-8 and TRBJ1-2, the full variable domain is GAGVSQSPRYKVAKRGQDVALRCDPISGHVSLFWYQQALGQGPEFLTYFQNEAQLDKSGLPSDRFFAERPEGSVSTLKIQRTQQEDSAVYLCASSFDGTSYTFGSGTRLTVV.

This clonotype was observed a few times. The V and J genes are TRBV15 and TRBJ2-3, with D unresolved. Per the germline V gene, CDR1 is LNHNV and CDR2 is YYDKDF (reference sequence). V was pared by 5 bases and J by 6 bases, with 12 bases between. The CDR3 runs 13 residues. CDR3 sequence reads: CATSPPLGDTQYF. CDR3 DNA sequence: TGTGCCACCAGCCCCCCATTAGGTGATACGCAGTATTTT. The whole variable domain, remainder taken from reference TRBV15 and TRBJ2-3, is DAMVIQNPRYQVTQFGKPVTLSCSQTLNHNVMYWYQQKSSQAPKLLFHYYDKDFNNEADTPDNFQSRRPNTSFCFLDIRSPGLGDTAMYLCATSPPLGDTQYFGPGTRLTVL.

This clonotype has only a few counts. The rearrangement links TRBV9 to TRBJ1-6, with TRBD1 identical over 7 bases. Germline CDR1 is SGDLS and CDR2 is YYNGEE. Unmatched junction bases numbered 6, after V lost 0 bases and J lost 9 bases. The CDR3 length is 15 residues. Written as DNA, the CDR3 is TGTGCCAGCAGCGTAGGTCCAGGGGGGACTTCACCCCTCCACTTT. The encoded protein is CASSVGPGGTSPLHF.

V and J are TRBV4-2 and TRBJ2-7; 10 bases are shared with TRBD2. Germline V gives CDR1 LGHNA, CDR2 YNFKEQ. The CDR3 loop spans 17 amino acids. V gave up 3 bases and J gave up 3 bases; unmatched junction bases: 11. The chain's CDR3 is CASSQARTSGSGYEQYF. In nucleotides, the CDR3 is TGTGCCAGCAGCCAGGCGAGGACTAGCGGCAGCGGCTACGAGCAGTACTTC.

This clonotype was observed at least ten times. CDR3 sequence: CASSFRGTNEKLFF. CDR3 in DNA: TGTGCCAGCAGTTTCAGGGGAACTAATGAAAAACTGTTTTTT. J is TRBJ1-4 and V is TRBV7-6; possible D gene TRBD1, 6 bases. The CDR3 is made up of 14 amino acids. Trimming stripped 6 bases from V and 1 base from J, with 9 bases between. Germline V CDR1 and CDR2: SGHVS, FNYEAQ.

This clonotype was counted between two and nine times. The rearrangement uses TRBV11-2 and TRBJ2-5; a weak D match, TRBD1 (5 bases). Trimming pared 5 bases from V and 7 bases from J, leaving 14 bases between. This CDR3 has 13 amino acids. Germline values: CDR1 SGHAT, CDR2 FQNNGV. This chain's CDR3 is CASSQTAQGTQYF. CDR3 nucleotides: TGTGCCAGCAGCCAAACTGCCCAGGGGACCCAGTACTTC.

The chain joins TRBV29-1 to TRBJ2-1, with 8 positions matching TRBD2. V trimming: 4 bases; J trimming: 1 base; junction bases outside the gene matches: 12. Germline CDR1 is SQVTM and CDR2 is ANQGSEA. CDR3 length equals 17 residues. This CDR3 reads CSVGSGSNAGSYNEQFF. Written as DNA, the CDR3 is TGCAGCGTTGGAAGCGGGAGTAACGCCGGGTCCTACAATGAGCAGTTCTTC.

V usage is TRBV3-1 and J usage is TRBJ2-3, with 8 nucleotides matching TRBD1. This CDR3 is built from 14 residues. Germline V gene sequence: CDR1 LGHDT, CDR2 YNNKEL (reference sequence). V dropped 4 bases and J dropped 3; count of bases not matched to a gene: 3. The CDR3 DNA reads TGTGCCAGCAGCCGAGGGGACAGGACAGATACGCAGTATTTT. The encoded protein is CASSRGDRTDTQYF.

Points on this clonotype: A much larger clone differs from this one at a single base, so this may be a read error. This chain connects TRBV20-1 to TRBJ2-1; TRBD2 agrees at 7 bases. The CDR3 runs to 12 residues. Germline-derived CDR1 and CDR2 are DFQATT and SNEGSKA (reference sequence). Losses at the gene ends were 8 bases for V and 6 bases for J; bases not matched to a gene: 7. The CDR3 region is CSTIAGVNEQFF. For the CDR3, the DNA is TGCAGTACTATTGCGGGAGTCAATGAGCAGTTCTTC.

This clonotype has only a few counts. The chain joins TRBV5-1 to TRBJ2-7, with 8 bases aligning to TRBD1. Germline CDR1 SGHRS, CDR2 YFSETQ. V was clipped by 0 bases and J by 9 bases; unmatched bases: 5. This CDR3 is built from 13 residues. The CDR3 loop reads CASSLGQGNGQYF. In DNA, the CDR3 is TGCGCCAGCAGCTTGGGACAGGGGAATGGGCAGTACTTC.

The chain combines TRBV12-5 with TRBJ1-1; D might be TRBD1 (5 bases). The germline gives CDR1 LGHNT, CDR2 FRNRAP. The V gene lost 1 base and the J gene lost 4 bases, with 19 bases spanning the gap. The CDR3 is made up of 17 amino acids. CDR3 bases: TGTGCTAGTGGTTTGGAAATCAGGAGGGGATCGGGCACTGAAGCTTTCTTT. Its protein is CASGLEIRRGSGTEAFF.

The table lists this clonotype with a few counts. CDR3 residues: CASSFRLVPPVSSTDTQYF. For the CDR3, the DNA is TGTGCCAGCAGTTTTAGACTGGTGCCCCCCGTTTCTAGCACAGATACGCAGTATTTT. The V call is TRBV12-3 or TRBV12-4, the J call TRBJ2-3, with D unresolved. This CDR3 is 19 amino acids long. Trimming removed 3 bases at V and 0 bases at J, with 22 bases between.

This chain connects TRBV15 to TRBJ2-7, with TRBD2 matching over 10 bases. CDR1 is LNHNV and CDR2 is YYDKDF in the germline V gene (reference sequence). V was pared by 1 base and J by 6 bases, with 12 bases of the junction left unmatched. CDR3 length: 17 amino acids. CDR3 sequence (DNA): TGTGCCACCAGCAGAGGAGCGGGAGGGGCTCGAGCTGGCGAGCAGTACTTC. Translated, it gives CATSRGAGGARAGEQYF. Full variable domain (missing parts from reference TRBV15 and TRBJ2-7): DAMVIQNPRYQVTQFGKPVTLSCSQTLNHNVMYWYQQKSSQAPKLLFHYYDKDFNNEADTPDNFQSRRPNTSFCFLDIRSPGLGDTAMYLCATSRGAGGARAGEQYFGPGTRLTVT.

The rearrangement links TRBV27 to TRBJ2-6; a possible D gene is TRBD1 (6 bases). Trimming cost V 2 bases and J 5 bases, with 19 bases left between them. The CDR3 length is 18 residues. CDR1 MNHEY and CDR2 SMNVEV come from the germline V gene (reference sequence). CDR3 protein: CASSLKGERVGWANVLTF. Here the CDR3 DNA reads TGTGCCAGCAGTTTAAAGGGGGAGAGGGTTGGATGGGCCAACGTCCTGACTTTC.

In this sample, this clonotype turned up many times. The chain combines TRBV28 with TRBJ2-7; D perhaps matches TRBD1 (5 bases). Germline CDR1 and CDR2: MDHEN and SYDVKM. Trimming removed 6 bases from V and 0 bases from J, with 6 bases in between. CDR3 length equals 12 residues. CDR3 bases: TGTGCCAGCAGGGACAACTCCTACGAGCAGTACTTC. This translates into CASRDNSYEQYF.

The J gene is TRBJ2-7, the V gene TRBV2; perhaps TRBD1 as D (5 bases). V lost 7 bases and J lost 6, with 22 bases in between. The CDR3 has 15 amino acids. CDR1 and CDR2 from the germline V gene are SNHLY and FYNNEI. Here the CDR3 DNA reads TGTGCCAGCACCCACCCCGACCCGTTCCAGGGCGAGCAGTACTTC. Its translation: CASTHPDPFQGEQYF.

The chain is built from TRBV3-1 and TRBJ2-7, with 7 bases matching TRBD2. The CDR3 is 15 amino acids. CDR1 and CDR2 from the germline V gene are LGHDT and YNNKEL (reference sequence). V gave up 0 bases and J gave up 3 bases; unmatched junction bases: 5. The CDR3 loop reads CASSQEASGIYEQYF. CDR3 DNA sequence: TGTGCCAGCAGCCAAGAGGCTAGCGGAATCTACGAGCAGTACTTC.

This clonotype was picked up a small number of times. This sequence joins TRBV29-1 and TRBJ2-7; 13 bases are shared with TRBD2. The junction had 16 bases not matched to a gene; V was cut back by 6 bases and J by 5 bases. From germline, CDR1 is SQVTM and CDR2 ANQGSEA. The CDR3 consists of 17 residues. CDR3 DNA: TGCAGCGTCCGCAAACTAGCGGGAGGGCCTTCGACCCACGAGCAGTACTTC. Translating it yields CSVRKLAGGPSTHEQYF.

This clonotype came up many times. The J gene is TRBJ2-7, the V gene TRBV28; TRBD2 aligns across 12 bases. Germline loops: CDR1 MDHEN, CDR2 SYDVKM. CDR3 length: 16 residues. V dropped 4 bases and J dropped 3; count of bases not matched to a gene: 7. CDR3 in amino acids: CASSSIRLAGDYEQYF. Written as DNA, the CDR3 is TGTGCCAGCAGTTCAATACGACTAGCGGGAGACTACGAGCAGTACTTC.

V is TRBV4-1 and J is TRBJ1-3; D not resolved. V lost 0 bases and J lost 2, with 5 bases in between. The CDR3 is 14 residues long. Germline V gene lookup returns CDR1 MGHRA and CDR2 YSYEKL. The CDR3 bases are TGCGCCAGCAGCCAAGATACGGCTGGAAACACCATATATTTT. Its translation: CASSQDTAGNTIYF.